Detailed here is one TCR beta chain. Its antigen is not known. The source of the sample is a study of T cells expressing NK-cell markers. Whole-study results and caveats: Also leading the CD3+CD56-NKG2C+ fraction in several donors were these clonotypes. Among CD8+ T cells from five or six donors, dominant NKG2C+ clonotypes accounted for about 1.0-7.0%.

Germline V CDR1 and CDR2: SGHTA, FQGNSA. The CDR3 is 14 amino acids. The authors made TCR beta cDNA libraries by 5'RACE template switching. This switching added a universal primer site and UMIs. TCRdb re-called the 5' RACE reads and catalogs CDR3 proteins one per entry, DNA excluded. The sample data list about 380,000 distinct CDR3 sequences. The sample consisted of blood T cells: a sorted CD56 or NKG2C T cell subset, CD4+ or CD8+ T cells, or bulk PBMC T cells (not recorded which). The gene calls are TRBV7-2 and TRBJ2-3; TCRdb outputs TRBD2, but without DNA this stays unchecked. This clonotype was obtained from a man aged 18 to 70 in good health. CDR3 region: CASSDRDFTDTQYF.